This entry lists 2 T cell receptor beta chains sequenced from one sample in a study of a mutant IDH1 vaccine in newly diagnosed glioma. Time point denoted: week 23, last vaccination. Every vaccination contained 300 ug of the mutant IDH1 20-mer peptide and was paired with topical imiquimod. Only in-frame clones appear in the TCRdb table, and some are missing; sequencing was by immunoSEQ multiplex PCR. The table has around 56,000 clones, about 81% seen once. These receptors have no known antigen. The sample consisted of PBMCs, taken from a glioma patient whose treatment included an IDH1 peptide vaccine. These receptors originate from a woman between 35 and 50 years old with glioma. Some clones in this sample may be carry-over from other donors' samples.

V usage is TRBV7-9 and J usage is TRBJ1-5; D might be TRBD1 (5 bases). Between the trimmed V and J ends, which lost 4 bases and 7 bases, there was a span of 11 bases. Germline V gene sequence: CDR1 SEHNR, CDR2 FQNEAQ (reference sequence). The CDR3 runs 13 residues. CDR3 residues: CASSSRGDQPQHF. The CDR3 DNA sequence: TGTGCCAGCAGCTCTAGGGGTGACCAGCCCCAGCATTTT.

The gene calls are TRBV2 and TRBJ1-4; TRBD1 matches at 7 bases. CDR1 is SNHLY, CDR2 FYNNEI, per germline. The CDR3 runs 17 residues. V trimming: 6 bases; J trimming: 0 bases; junction bases outside the gene matches: 10. The CDR3 is CASSPSGTVATNEKLFF. CDR3 nucleotide sequence: TGTGCCAGCAGCCCATCCGGGACAGTTGCAACTAATGAAAAACTGTTTTTT.